These 15 T cell receptor beta chains were all obtained from the same sample, sequenced in a study of blood T cell repertoires in COVID-19. The repertoire was sequenced with immunoSEQ multiplex PCR; TCRdb's copy has only in-frame clones and lacks some. The sample consists of under 75,000 clones, about 70% of them appearing once. The sequenced sample was peripheral blood. These receptors all stem from a woman between 50 and 59 years old with active or convalescent COVID-19.

In its sample, this clone was seen once. V and J are TRBV6-1 and TRBJ2-7; the D gene is possibly TRBD2 (6 bases). V dropped 3 bases and J dropped 2 bases, with 17 bases sitting between them. The germline V gene has CDR1 MNHNS and CDR2 SASEGT. The length of the CDR3 is 16 residues. The CDR3: CASSDSFSGLAYEQYF. In DNA form, the CDR3 reads TGTGCCAGCAGTGATTCCTTCAGCGGGTTGGCCTACGAGCAGTACTTC.

The rearrangement joins TRBV19 to TRBJ2-3; perhaps TRBD2 as D (6 bases). The germline gives CDR1 LNHDA, CDR2 SQIVND (reference sequence). With 5 bases removed from V and 3 bases from J, the gap between germline ends came to 18 bases. This CDR3 is built from 16 residues. The CDR3 protein is CASSSQGLTLTDTQYF. As DNA, the CDR3 is TGTGCCAGTAGTTCCCAGGGACTCACCCTTACAGATACGCAGTATTTT.

The chain combines TRBV5-1 with TRBJ1-1, with 7 bases lining up with TRBD1. CDR1 is SGHRS, CDR2 YFSETQ, per germline. Trimming at V came to 0 bases and at J to 5 bases, leaving 10 bases not matched to a gene. The CDR3 is 16 amino acids. The CDR3 here is CASSLEPARGFTEAFF. Here the CDR3 DNA reads TGCGCCAGCAGCTTGGAGCCCGCCAGGGGGTTTACTGAAGCTTTCTTT. The full variable domain, with the rest looked up from reference TRBV5-1 and TRBJ1-1, is KAGVTQTPRYLIKTRGQQVTLSCSPISGHRSVSWYQQTPGQGLQFLFEYFSETQRNKGNFPGRFSGRQFSNSRSEMNVSTLELGDSALYLCASSLEPARGFTEAFFGQGTRLTVV.

The chain links TRBV11-2 to TRBJ2-1; 13 bases map to TRBD2. V gave up 7 bases and J gave up 9 bases; unmatched junction bases: 6. CDR1 and CDR2 from the germline V gene are SGHAT and FQNNGV. The CDR3 consists of 14 residues. The CDR3 DNA follows: TGTGCCAGCACACTAGCGGGAGGGGTCGGTGAGCAGTTCTTC. It encodes CASTLAGGVGEQFF.

The chain employs TRBV4-2 and TRBJ2-1, with TRBD2 matching over 11 bases. This CDR3 contains 15 residues. The trim removed 1 base at V and 9 bases at J, leaving 5 bases unmatched. Germline V lookup: CDR1 LGHNA, CDR2 YNFKEQ. The CDR3 DNA sequence: TGTGCCAGCAGCCAAGTAATAGCGGGAGGGAGTGAGCAGTTCTTC. Translating it yields CASSQVIAGGSEQFF.

In regard to this clone: Other nucleotide sequences from this sample produce the same CDR3. The V and J genes are TRBV30 and TRBJ1-2; D is possibly TRBD1 (5 bases). V was pared by 0 bases and J by 5 bases, with 10 bases between. Germline CDR1 reads GTSNPN; CDR2 reads SVGIG (reference sequence). The CDR3 extends over 13 amino acids. CDR3 bases: TGTGCCTGGAGTGTACAAGGGGCGTATGGCTACACCTTC. Protein: CAWSVQGAYGYTF. Looking up the rest from reference TRBV30 and TRBJ1-2 gives the full variable domain: SQTIHQWPATLVQPVGSPLSLECTVEGTSNPNLYWYRQAAGRGLQLLFYSVGIGQISSEVPQNLSASRPQDRQFILSSKKLLLSDSGFYLCAWSVQGAYGYTFGSGTRLTVV.

This chain connects TRBV11-2 to TRBJ2-4, with 8 nucleotides matching TRBD1. With V trimmed by 5 bases and J by 5 bases, 8 bases remained unmatched. Germline assignment: CDR1 SGHAT and CDR2 FQNNGV. This CDR3 contains 15 residues. CDR3 region: CASSRTTGDQNIQYF. In nucleotides, the CDR3 is TGTGCCAGCAGCCGAACGACAGGGGACCAAAACATTCAGTACTTC.

The chain couples TRBV5-1 to TRBJ2-1; TRBD2 matches at 9 bases. Trimming cost V 6 bases and J 7 bases; bases outside gene matches: 11. Germline CDR1 reads SGHRS; CDR2 reads YFSETQ. The CDR3 runs 15 residues. The CDR3 sequence is CASTLAGGSGNEQFF. The DNA for the CDR3 is TGCGCCAGCACATTGGCGGGAGGGTCGGGGAATGAGCAGTTCTTC.

The rearrangement joins TRBV30 to TRBJ2-1; 9 bases are a match to TRBD2. Trimming took 2 bases from V and 10 from J; bases not matched to a gene: 6. The germline V gene has CDR1 GTSNPN and CDR2 SVGIG (reference sequence). This CDR3 comprises 13 residues. In nucleotides, the CDR3 is TGTGCCTGGAGTTCGGGACTAGCAAAGGAGCAGTTCTTC. Translating it yields CAWSSGLAKEQFF.

The V call is TRBV5-1, the J call TRBJ2-5; 13 bases map to TRBD2. CDR3 length equals 16 residues. J gave up 5 bases and V 4 bases, and 8 bases lay outside the gene matches. Germline V gene lookup returns CDR1 SGHRS and CDR2 YFSETQ. As DNA, the CDR3 is TGCGCCAGCAGCCCCGGGACTAGCGGGGAGGACGAGACCCAGTACTTC. As protein: CASSPGTSGEDETQYF.

V usage is TRBV27 and J usage is TRBJ1-4; maybe TRBD1 (5 bases). Deletions cut 5 bases from V and 4 bases from J, with 17 bases between. The length of the CDR3 is 16 residues. The germline V gene encodes CDR1 MNHEY and CDR2 SMNVEV (reference sequence). As DNA, the CDR3 is TGTGCCAGCAGTCCCCCCCGGGGGGGGGATAATGAAAAACTGTTTTTT. It yields the protein CASSPPRGGDNEKLFF.

Only one count was recorded for this clone. The chain links TRBV21-1 to TRBJ2-4; the table's D call of TRBD1 was not tested on the DNA. TRBV21-1 is deemed a pseudogene. The CDR3 is 18 residues long. The CDR3: CASSKKTGRCRSKNIQYF. CDR3 DNA sequence: TGTGCCAGCAGCAAAAAGACAGGGAGATGTAGGTCCAAAAACATTCAGTACTTC.

This clone has at least ten counts. The chain joins TRBV10-2 to TRBJ2-7; D not resolved. CDR3 size: 13 residues. The V gene's germline CDR1 is WSHSY and CDR2 SAAADI. The germline V and J ends were trimmed by 2 bases and 2 bases, with 7 bases remaining between them. The chain's CDR3 is CASSENSPYEQYF. The CDR3 DNA reads TGCGCCAGCAGTGAGAACAGCCCCTACGAGCAGTACTTC.

The chain uses TRBV6-5 and TRBJ2-2; D ambiguous. Germline lookup yields CDR1 MNHEY and CDR2 SVGAGI. With 6 bases removed from V and 0 bases from J, the gap between germline ends came to 11 bases. CDR3 length equals 15 residues. CDR3: CASRRDFANTGELFF. The CDR3 DNA follows: TGTGCCAGCAGGCGAGACTTCGCGAACACCGGGGAGCTGTTTTTT.

This chain uses TRBV20-1 with TRBJ1-2, with 7 nucleotides matching TRBD1. CDR1 DFQATT and CDR2 SNEGSKA come from the germline V gene (reference sequence). J gave up 4 bases and V 3 bases, and 5 bases lay outside the gene matches. CDR3 size: 13 residues. CDR3 sequence (DNA): TGCAGTGCTAGTCAGGACAGGTTCTATGGCTACACCTTC. This encodes CSASQDRFYGYTF.